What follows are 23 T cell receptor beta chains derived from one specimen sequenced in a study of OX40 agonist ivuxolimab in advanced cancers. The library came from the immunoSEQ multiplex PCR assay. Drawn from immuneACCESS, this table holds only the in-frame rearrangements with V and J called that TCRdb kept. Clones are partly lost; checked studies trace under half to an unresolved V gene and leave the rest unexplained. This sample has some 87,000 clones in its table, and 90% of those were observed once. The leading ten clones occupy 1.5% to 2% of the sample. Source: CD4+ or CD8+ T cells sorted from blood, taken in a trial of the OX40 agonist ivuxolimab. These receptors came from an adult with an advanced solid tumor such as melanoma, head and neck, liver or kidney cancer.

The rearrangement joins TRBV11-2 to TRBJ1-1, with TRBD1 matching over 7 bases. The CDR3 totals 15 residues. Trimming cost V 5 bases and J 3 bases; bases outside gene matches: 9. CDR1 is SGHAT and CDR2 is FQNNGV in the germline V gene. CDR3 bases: TGTGCCAGCAGCATTTTAGACAGGGCCGACACTGAAGCTTTCTTT. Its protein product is CASSILDRADTEAFF. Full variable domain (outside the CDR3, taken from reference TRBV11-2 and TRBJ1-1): EAGVAQSPRYKIIEKRQSVAFWCNPISGHATLYWYQQILGQGPKLLIQFQNNGVVDDSQLPKDRFSAERLKGVDSTLKIQPAKLEDSAVYLCASSILDRADTEAFFGQGTRLTVV.

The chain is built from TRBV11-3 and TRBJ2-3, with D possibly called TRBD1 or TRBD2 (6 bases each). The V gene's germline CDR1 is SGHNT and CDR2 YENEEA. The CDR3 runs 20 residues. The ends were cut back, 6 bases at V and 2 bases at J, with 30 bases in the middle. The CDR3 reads CASSARTPRGGMRNTDTQYF. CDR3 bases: TGTGCCAGCAGTGCAAGAACGCCCAGGGGCGGGATGAGGAACACAGATACGCAGTATTTT.

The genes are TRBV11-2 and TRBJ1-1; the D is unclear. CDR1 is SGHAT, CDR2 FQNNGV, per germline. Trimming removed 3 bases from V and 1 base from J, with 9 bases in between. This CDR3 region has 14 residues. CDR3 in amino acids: CASSFSLTNTEAFF. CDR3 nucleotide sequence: TGTGCCAGCAGCTTCTCTTTGACGAACACTGAAGCTTTCTTT.

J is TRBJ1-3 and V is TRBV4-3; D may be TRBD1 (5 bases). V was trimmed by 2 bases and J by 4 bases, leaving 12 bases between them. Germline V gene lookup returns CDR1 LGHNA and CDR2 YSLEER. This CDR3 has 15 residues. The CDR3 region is CASSQKGTAGNTIYF. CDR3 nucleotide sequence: TGCGCCAGCAGCCAAAAAGGGACTGCAGGAAACACCATATATTTT.

The CDR3 is CASRGKGLAGSGELFF. The DNA of the CDR3 is TGCGCCAGCAGAGGTAAAGGACTAGCGGGGTCCGGGGAGCTGTTTTTT. The chain uses TRBV5-1 and TRBJ2-2, with 12 bases fitting TRBD2. The CDR3 consists of 16 residues. The J segment lost 6 bases and the V segment lost 5 bases, leaving 8 bases of the junction unmatched. Germline V gene sequence: CDR1 SGHRS, CDR2 YFSETQ.

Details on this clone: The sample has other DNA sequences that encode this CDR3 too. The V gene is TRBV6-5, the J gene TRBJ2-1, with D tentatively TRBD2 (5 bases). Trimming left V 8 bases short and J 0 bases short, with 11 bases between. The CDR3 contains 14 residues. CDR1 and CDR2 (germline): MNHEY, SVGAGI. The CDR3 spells CASASGSSYNEQFF. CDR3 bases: TGTGCCAGCGCGTCGGGGAGCTCCTACAATGAGCAGTTCTTC.

CDR3 protein: CASSWGLAGQETQYF. The CDR3 DNA reads TGTGCCAGCAGCTGGGGACTAGCAGGCCAAGAGACCCAGTACTTC. The chain recombines TRBV5-6 with TRBJ2-5, with 9 bases aligning to TRBD2. V trimming: 3 bases; J trimming: 1 base; junction bases outside the gene matches: 4. CDR3 size: 15 residues. The germline V gene encodes CDR1 SGHDT and CDR2 YYEEEE. The whole variable domain, filled in from reference TRBV5-6 and TRBJ2-5, reads DAGVTQSPTHLIKTRGQQVTLRCSPKSGHDTVSWYQQALGQGPQFIFQYYEEEERQRGNFPDRFSGHQFPNYSSELNVNALLLGDSALYLCASSWGLAGQETQYFGPGTRLLVL.

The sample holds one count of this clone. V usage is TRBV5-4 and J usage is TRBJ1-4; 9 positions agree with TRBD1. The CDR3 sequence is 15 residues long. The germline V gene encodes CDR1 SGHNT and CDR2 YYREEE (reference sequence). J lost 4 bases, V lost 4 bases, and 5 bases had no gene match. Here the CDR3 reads CASSQDRGINEKLFF. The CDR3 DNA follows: TGTGCCAGCAGCCAAGACAGGGGGATTAATGAAAAACTGTTTTTT.

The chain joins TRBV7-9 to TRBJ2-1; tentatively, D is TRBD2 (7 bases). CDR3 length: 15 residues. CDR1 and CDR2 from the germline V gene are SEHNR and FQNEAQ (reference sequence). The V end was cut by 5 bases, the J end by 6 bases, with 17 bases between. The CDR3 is CASSQMKGGLNEQFF. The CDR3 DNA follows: TGTGCCAGCAGCCAGATGAAGGGGGGGCTCAATGAGCAGTTCTTC.

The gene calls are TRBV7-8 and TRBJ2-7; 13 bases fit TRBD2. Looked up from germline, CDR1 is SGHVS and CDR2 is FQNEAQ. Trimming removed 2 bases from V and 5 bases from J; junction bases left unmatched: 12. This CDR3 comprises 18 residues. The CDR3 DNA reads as TGTGCCAGCAGCTTACTACTAGCGGGAGGGCCTTCCGCCCACGAGCAGTACTTC. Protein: CASSLLLAGGPSAHEQYF.

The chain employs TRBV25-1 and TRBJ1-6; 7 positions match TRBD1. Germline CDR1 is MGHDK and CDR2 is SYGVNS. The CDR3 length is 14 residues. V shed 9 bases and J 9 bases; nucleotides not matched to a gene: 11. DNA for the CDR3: TGTGCCAGTCGCAGCGAGGGGGCCTTTTCACCCCTCCACTTT. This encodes CASRSEGAFSPLHF.

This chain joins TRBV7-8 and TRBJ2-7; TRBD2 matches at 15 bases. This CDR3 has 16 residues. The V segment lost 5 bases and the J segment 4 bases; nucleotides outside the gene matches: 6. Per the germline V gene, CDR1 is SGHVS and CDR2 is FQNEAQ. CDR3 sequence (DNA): TGTGCCAGCAGCCCCCGGACTAGCGGGAGGGAATACGAGCAGTACTTC. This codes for CASSPRTSGREYEQYF.

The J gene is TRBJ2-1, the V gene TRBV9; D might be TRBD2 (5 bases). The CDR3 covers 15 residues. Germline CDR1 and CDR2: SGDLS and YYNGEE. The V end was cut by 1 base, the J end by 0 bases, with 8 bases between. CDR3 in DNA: TGTGCCAGCAGCGTAACCGGGAACTCCTACAATGAGCAGTTCTTC. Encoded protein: CASSVTGNSYNEQFF.

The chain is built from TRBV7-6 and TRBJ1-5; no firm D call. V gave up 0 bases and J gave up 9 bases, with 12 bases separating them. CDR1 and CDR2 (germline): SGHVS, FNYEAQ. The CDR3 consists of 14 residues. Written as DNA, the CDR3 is TGTGCCAGCAGCTTAGCGGATGGCGGCCGGCCCCAGCATTTT. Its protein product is CASSLADGGRPQHF.

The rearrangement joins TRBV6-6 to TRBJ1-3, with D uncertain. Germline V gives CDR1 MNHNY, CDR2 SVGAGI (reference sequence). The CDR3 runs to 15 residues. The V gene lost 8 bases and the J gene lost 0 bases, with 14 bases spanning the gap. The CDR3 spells CASRDDTFSGNTIYF. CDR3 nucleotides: TGTGCCAGCCGAGACGACACGTTCTCTGGAAACACCATATATTTT.

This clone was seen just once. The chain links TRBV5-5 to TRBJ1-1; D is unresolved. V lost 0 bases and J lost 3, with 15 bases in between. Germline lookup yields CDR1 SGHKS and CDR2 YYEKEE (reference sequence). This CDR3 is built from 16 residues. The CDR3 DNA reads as TGTGCCAGCAGCTTGGAGGGCGGGGAAGTCTACACTGAAGCTTTCTTT. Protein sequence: CASSLEGGEVYTEAFF.

CDR3 sequence reads: CASMAGGRYIQYF. The CDR3 region has the DNA TGTGCCAGCATGGCAGGGGGTCGATACATTCAGTACTTC. The chain has TRBV6-6 and TRBJ2-4; the match to TRBD1 covers 7 bases. V lost 7 bases and J lost 8; bases outside the gene matches: 8. The CDR3 covers 13 residues. CDR1 and CDR2 (germline): MNHNY, SVGAGI (reference sequence).

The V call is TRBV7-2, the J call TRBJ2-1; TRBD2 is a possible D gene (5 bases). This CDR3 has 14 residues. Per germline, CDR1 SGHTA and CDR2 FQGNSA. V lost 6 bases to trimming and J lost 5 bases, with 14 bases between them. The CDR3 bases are TGTGCCAGCAGGGAGGAGGTCTTAAACAATGAGCAGTTCTTC. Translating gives CASREEVLNNEQFF.

The CDR3, as DNA: TGTGCCAGCTCACCAAATTACGGGGACTCAGATACGCAGTATTTT. Translating gives CASSPNYGDSDTQYF. V usage is TRBV18 and J usage is TRBJ2-3; D is possibly TRBD2 (6 bases). Trimming removed 2 bases at V and 4 bases at J, with 13 bases between. The CDR3 covers 15 residues. Germline CDR1 is KGHSH and CDR2 is LQKENI.

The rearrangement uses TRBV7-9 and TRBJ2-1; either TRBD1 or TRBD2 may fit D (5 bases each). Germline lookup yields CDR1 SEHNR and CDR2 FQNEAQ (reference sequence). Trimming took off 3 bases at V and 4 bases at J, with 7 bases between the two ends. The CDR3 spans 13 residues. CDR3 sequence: CASSLGTYNEQFF. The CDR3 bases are TGTGCCAGCAGCTTGGGGACGTACAATGAGCAGTTCTTC. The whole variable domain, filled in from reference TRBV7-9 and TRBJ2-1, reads DTGVSQNPRHKITKRGQNVTFRCDPISEHNRLYWYRQTLGQGPEFLTYFQNEAQLEKSRLLSDRFSAERPKGSFSTLEIQRTEQGDSAMYLCASSLGTYNEQFFGPGTRLTVL.

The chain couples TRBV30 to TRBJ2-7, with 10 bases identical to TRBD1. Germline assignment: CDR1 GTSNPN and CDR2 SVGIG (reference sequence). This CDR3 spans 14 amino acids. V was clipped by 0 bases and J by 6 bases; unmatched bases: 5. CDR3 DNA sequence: TGTGCCTGGAGTGTAGGGGACAGGGGATCCGAGCAGTACTTC. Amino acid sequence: CAWSVGDRGSEQYF.

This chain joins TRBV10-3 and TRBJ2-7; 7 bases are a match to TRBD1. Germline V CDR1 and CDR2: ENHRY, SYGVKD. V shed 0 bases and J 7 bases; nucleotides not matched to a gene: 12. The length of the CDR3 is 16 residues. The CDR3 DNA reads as TGTGCCATCAGTGAGTCCCTAGACAGGGTGAGAGGGGAGCAGTACTTC. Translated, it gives CAISESLDRVRGEQYF.

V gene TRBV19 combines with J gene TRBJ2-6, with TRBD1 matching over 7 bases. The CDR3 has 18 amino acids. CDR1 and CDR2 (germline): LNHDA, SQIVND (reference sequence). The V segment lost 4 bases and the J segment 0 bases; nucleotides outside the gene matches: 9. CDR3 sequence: CASSNNRDSFSGANVLTF. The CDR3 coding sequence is TGTGCCAGTAGTAACAACCGGGACAGCTTCTCTGGGGCCAACGTCCTGACTTTC.